The clone carrying this T cell receptor (beta chain) was detected only a few times. Antigen specificity is unknown. The sample comes from a study of blood T cells in healthy people across ages. Study-wide results and limits: Strong correlation linked observed beta diversity and percent naive T cells. The unknown donor CMV status may have confounded expanded clonotype changes.

This CDR3 has 15 residues. V lost 2 bases, J lost 1 base, and 9 bases lay in between. Looked up from germline, CDR1 is MGHRA and CDR2 is YSYEKL. Through a sample-barcoded 5' primer and a J-beta primer mix, a second PCR was run for about 7 to 12 cycles. In TCRdb, the 5' RACE reads were re-called with MiXCR into one record per CDR3 protein. The data show almost 1 million distinct CDR3 sequences, with roughly half seen just once and 20% to 25% held by the top ten. Sequenced material: blood. The chain joins TRBV4-1 to TRBJ2-4; D is unclear. The origin of this receptor is a woman aged 55-70 years in good health. DNA for the CDR3: TGCGCCAGCAGCCAACCGAAGGAGGCCAAAAACATTCAGTACTTC. Translation gives CASSQPKEAKNIQYF.